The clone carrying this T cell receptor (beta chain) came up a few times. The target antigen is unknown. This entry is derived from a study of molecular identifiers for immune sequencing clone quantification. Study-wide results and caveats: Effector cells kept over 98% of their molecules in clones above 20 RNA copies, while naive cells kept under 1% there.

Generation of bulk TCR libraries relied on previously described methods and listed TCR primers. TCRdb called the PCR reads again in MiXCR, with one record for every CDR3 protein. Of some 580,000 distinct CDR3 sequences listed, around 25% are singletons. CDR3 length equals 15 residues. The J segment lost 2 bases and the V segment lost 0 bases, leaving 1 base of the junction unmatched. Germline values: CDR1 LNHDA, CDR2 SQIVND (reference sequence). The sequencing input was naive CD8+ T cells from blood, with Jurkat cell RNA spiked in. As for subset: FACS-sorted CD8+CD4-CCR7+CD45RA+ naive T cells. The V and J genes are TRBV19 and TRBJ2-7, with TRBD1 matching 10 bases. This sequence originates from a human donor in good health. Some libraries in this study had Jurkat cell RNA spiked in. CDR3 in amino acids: CASSIDDRGPYEQYF. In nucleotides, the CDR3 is TGTGCCAGTAGTATAGATGACAGGGGGCCCTACGAGCAGTACTTC.